This TCR beta chain originates from a study of CD8 T cells in Susac syndrome. When the RNA was reverse transcribed, random hexamers were used with an input of about 0.5 to 1 ug. TCR beta CDR3 was amplified by immunoSEQ multiplex PCR. This amplification extended across 54 Vbeta and 13 Jbeta segments. TCRdb called the immunoSEQ multiplex PCR reads again in MiXCR, with one record for every CDR3 protein. The data hold about 250,000 distinct CDR3 sequences, with 93% observed a single time. CDR3 size: 13 residues. The germline V gene encodes CDR1 GTSNPN and CDR2 SVGIG (reference sequence). V was shortened by 1 base and J by 7 bases, with 14 bases between the two germline ends.

The sequence was collected from a human donor with multiple sclerosis. What was sequenced was CD4+ T cells from PBMCs. This chain connects TRBV30 to TRBJ2-7; D may be TRBD1 (5 bases). The CDR3 DNA reads as TGTGCCTGGAGTGCTGGGGCGTCCGGAGAGCAGTACTTC. This translates into CAWSAGASGEQYF.